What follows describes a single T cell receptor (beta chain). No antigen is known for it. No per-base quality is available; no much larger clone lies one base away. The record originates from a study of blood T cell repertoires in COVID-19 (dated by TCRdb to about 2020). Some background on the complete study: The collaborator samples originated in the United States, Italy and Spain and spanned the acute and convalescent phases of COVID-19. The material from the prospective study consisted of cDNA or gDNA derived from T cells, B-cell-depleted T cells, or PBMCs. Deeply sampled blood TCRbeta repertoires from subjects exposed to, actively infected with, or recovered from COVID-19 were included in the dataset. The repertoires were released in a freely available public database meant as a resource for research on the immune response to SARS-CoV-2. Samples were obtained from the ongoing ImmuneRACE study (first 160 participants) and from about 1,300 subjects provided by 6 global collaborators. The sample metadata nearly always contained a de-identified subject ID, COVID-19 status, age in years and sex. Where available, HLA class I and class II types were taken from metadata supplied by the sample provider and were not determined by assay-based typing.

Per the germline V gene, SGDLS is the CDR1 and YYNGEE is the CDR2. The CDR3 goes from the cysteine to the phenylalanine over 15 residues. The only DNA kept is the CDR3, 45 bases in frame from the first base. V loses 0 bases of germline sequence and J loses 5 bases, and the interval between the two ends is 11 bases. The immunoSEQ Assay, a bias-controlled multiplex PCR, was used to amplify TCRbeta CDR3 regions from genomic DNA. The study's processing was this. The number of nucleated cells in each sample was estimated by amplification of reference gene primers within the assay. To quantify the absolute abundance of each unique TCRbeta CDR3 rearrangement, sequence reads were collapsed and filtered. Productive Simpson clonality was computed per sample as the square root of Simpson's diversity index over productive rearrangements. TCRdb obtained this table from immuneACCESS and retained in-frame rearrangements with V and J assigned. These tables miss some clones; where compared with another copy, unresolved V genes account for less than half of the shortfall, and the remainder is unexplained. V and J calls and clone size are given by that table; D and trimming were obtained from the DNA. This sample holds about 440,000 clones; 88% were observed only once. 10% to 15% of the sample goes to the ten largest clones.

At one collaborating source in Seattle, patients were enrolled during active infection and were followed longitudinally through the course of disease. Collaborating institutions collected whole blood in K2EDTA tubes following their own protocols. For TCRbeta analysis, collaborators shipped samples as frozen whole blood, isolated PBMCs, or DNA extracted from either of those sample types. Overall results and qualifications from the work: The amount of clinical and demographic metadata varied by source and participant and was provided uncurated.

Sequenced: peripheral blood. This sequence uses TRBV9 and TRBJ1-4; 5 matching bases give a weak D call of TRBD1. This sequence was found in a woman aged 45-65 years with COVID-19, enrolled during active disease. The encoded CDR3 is CASSVGGRGNEKLFF. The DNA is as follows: TGTGCCAGCAGCGTAGGGGGACGGGGGAATGAAAAACTGTTTTTT.